These T cell receptor beta chains were read from a single sample in a study of tumor-infiltrating lymphocytes in primary liver carcinoma. TCRdb ran MiXCR on the multiplex PCR reads and lists one entry per CDR3 protein. The sample lists 55,000 or so distinct CDR3 sequences, 71% occurring once. The sample consisted of liver tumor tissue from sampling region 2. Every receptor here comes from a man aged 40-50 years with primary liver carcinoma and hepatitis B virus infection. Each CDR3 is given with its conserved first and last residue. The D gene is left open where the match is weak. Only part of the rows carry a size: once, few, many, or a class if the clone is expanded.

clone_size	j_call	v_call	d_call	cdr3_nt	cdr3_aa
few	TRBJ2-1	TRBV28	.	TGTGCCAGCAAATCCGGTGAGCAGTTCTTC	CASKSGEQFF
.	TRBJ1-2	TRBV6-5	.	TGCGCCAGCATTGATAGCTGGAGGAAAACTGGCTACACCTTC	CASIDSWRKTGYTF
.	TRBJ2-7	TRBV6-6	.	TGTGCCAGCAGTGATTCAGGCAGGGCCTACAAGCAGTACTTC	CASSDSGRAYKQYF
many	TRBJ2-5	TRBV6-6	TRBD2	TGTGCCAGCAGTTACGGGACTATTACTCAAGAGACCCAGTACTTC	CASSYGTITQETQYF
.	TRBJ2-7	TRBV29-1	TRBD2	TGCAGCGTCGGGGGGGTGTCGACCCACGAGCAGTACTTC	CSVGGVSTHEQYF
.	TRBJ2-4	TRBV6-2/TRBV6-3	.	TGTGCCAGCAGTTCCCACCCCCTCGCGGAAGGAAAAATTCTGGCCAAAAACATTCTGTACTTC	CASSSHPLAEGKILAKNILYF
few	TRBJ2-4	TRBV10-3	.	TGTGCCATCAGTGACAACTGGAAAGCCATAAACATTCAGTACTTC	CAISDNWKAINIQYF
medium-sized	TRBJ2-7	TRBV29-1	TRBD2	TGCAGCGTTGGTGCTAGCGGGAGCTACGAGCAGTACTTC	CSVGASGSYEQYF
few	TRBJ1-1	TRBV28	.	TGTGCCAGCAGTGCCGCCGGGAAGAACACTGAAGCTTTCTTT	CASSAAGKNTEAFF
once	TRBJ2-3	TRBV12-5	.	TGTGCTAATGGCCCTGTGGGCAGCACAGATACGCAGTATTTT	CANGPVGSTDTQYF
once	TRBJ1-3	TRBV29-1	.	TGCAGCGTTGAGACAGCCTCTGGAAACACCATATATTTT	CSVETASGNTIYF
.	TRBJ2-3	TRBV14	TRBD2	TGTGCCAGCAGCCAAGAAGGGGTGCTAGCGGGAGGGCTCACAGATACGCAGTATTTT	CASSQEGVLAGGLTDTQYF
.	TRBJ2-1	TRBV29-1	TRBD2	TGCGACGTTTTGACCGGGACTAGTTACAATGAGCAGTTCTTC	CDVLTGTSYNEQFF
few	TRBJ1-4	TRBV12-3/TRBV12-4	.	TGTACCAGCAGTTTATCTGGGTTGGAAAAACTGTTTTTT	CTSSLSGLEKLFF
.	TRBJ2-1	TRBV11-1	.	TGTGCCAGCAGCTTAGGTGGGGGAGATATTGATCAGTTCTTC	CASSLGGGDIDQFF
.	TRBJ1-4	TRBV29-1	.	TGCGGCGTGAGGGAAGGGTCGGGTGAAAAACTGTATTTT	CGVREGSGEKLYF
.	TRBJ2-7	TRBV29-1	TRBD1	TGCAGCGTTGGCACGACAGGGCTCCACGAGCAGTACTTC	CSVGTTGLHEQYF
.	TRBJ1-1	TRBV20-1	.	TGCAGTGGCCTAAAGAGAGCTTTGAACACTGAAGCTTTCTTT	CSGLKRALNTEAFF
.	TRBJ2-1	TRBV20-1	TRBD2	TGCAGTGCACCAACTAGCGGGGAAAGGGGCTCCTACAATGAGCAGTTCTTC	CSAPTSGERGSYNEQFF
.	TRBJ2-1	TRBV7-8	.	TGCGTCAGCAGCCCGCTTGGAGGCGCAGCGGTCTCCTACAATGAGCAGTTCTTC	CVSSPLGGAAVSYNEQFF
few	TRBJ2-7	TRBV7-2	.	TGTGCCAGCAGCCACTTAGGTGGAGAAGGGTCCTACGAGCAGTACTTC	CASSHLGGEGSYEQYF
.	TRBJ2-7	TRBV11-2	TRBD1	TGTACCAGCAGCTTACGATGGACAGGGGAAAGCGAGCAGTACTTC	CTSSLRWTGESEQYF
.	TRBJ2-7	TRBV11-2	TRBD2	TGTGCATGCAGCTTAACTTTCACGGGAGGAGACGAGCAGTACTTC	CACSLTFTGGDEQYF
.	TRBJ2-5	TRBV11-2	.	TGTGCCACCAGCTTAGTTCTTGAAGAGATCCAGTACTTC	CATSLVLEEIQYF
.	TRBJ2-5	TRBV6-2/TRBV6-3	TRBD2	TGTGCCAGCAGTTGGACTAGCGGGGGGCAAGAGACCCAGTACTTC	CASSWTSGGQETQYF
.	TRBJ1-4	TRBV11-2	TRBD1	TGTGCCAGCAGCTTCCCCGGGACAGCAATGAGAAAACTGTTTTTT	CASSFPGTAMRKLFF